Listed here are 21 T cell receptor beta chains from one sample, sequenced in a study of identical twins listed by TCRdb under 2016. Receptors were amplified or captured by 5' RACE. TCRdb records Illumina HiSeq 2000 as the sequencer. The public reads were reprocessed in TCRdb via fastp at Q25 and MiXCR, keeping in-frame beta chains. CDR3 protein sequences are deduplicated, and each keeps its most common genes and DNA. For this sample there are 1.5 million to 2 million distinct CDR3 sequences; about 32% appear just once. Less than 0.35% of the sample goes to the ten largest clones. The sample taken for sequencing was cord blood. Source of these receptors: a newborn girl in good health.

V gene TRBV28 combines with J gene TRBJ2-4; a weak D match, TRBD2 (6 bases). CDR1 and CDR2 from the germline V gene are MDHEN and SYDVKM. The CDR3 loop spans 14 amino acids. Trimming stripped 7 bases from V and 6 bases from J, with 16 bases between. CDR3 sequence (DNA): TGTGCCAGCACCCCTGGCGGGGCTCTAAACATTCAGTACTTC. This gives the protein CASTPGGALNIQYF.

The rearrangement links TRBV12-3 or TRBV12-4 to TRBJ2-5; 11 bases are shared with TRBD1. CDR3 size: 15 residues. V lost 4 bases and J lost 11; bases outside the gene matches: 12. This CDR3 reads CASSSLDRGLNEQYF. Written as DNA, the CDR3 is TGTGCCAGCAGTTCCCTGGACAGGGGGCTCAATGAGCAGTACTTC.

CDR3: CASSQDLYNEQYF. In DNA, the CDR3 is TGCGCCAGCAGCCAAGATCTTTACAATGAGCAGTACTTC. The rearrangement joins TRBV4-1 to TRBJ2-1; the D is unclear. The end of the DNA is better explained by TRBJ2-7, so the J call may be wrong. The CDR3 is 13 residues long. The germline gives CDR1 MGHRA, CDR2 YSYEKL.

The CDR3 DNA reads TGTGCCAGCAGCGTAGACGTCGGCTCCTACAATGAGCAGTTCTTC. Its translation: CASSVDVGSYNEQFF. This sequence joins TRBV9 and TRBJ2-1; the D is unclear. Trimming stripped 0 bases from V and 0 bases from J, with 7 bases between. The germline V gene encodes CDR1 SGDLS and CDR2 YYNGEE. This CDR3 contains 15 residues.

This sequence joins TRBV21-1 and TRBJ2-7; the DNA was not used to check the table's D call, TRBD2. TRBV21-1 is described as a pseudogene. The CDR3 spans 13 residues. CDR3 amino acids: CASPGLATYEQYF. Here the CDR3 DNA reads TGTGCCAGCCCGGGACTAGCGACCTACGAGCAGTACTTC.

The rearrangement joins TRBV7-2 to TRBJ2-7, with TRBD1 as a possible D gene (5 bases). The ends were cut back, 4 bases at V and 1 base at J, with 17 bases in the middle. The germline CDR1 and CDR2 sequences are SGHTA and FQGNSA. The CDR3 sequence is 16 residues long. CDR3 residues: CASSSPRTSNSYEQYF. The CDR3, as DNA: TGTGCCAGCAGCTCGCCCCGGACATCCAATTCCTACGAGCAGTACTTC.

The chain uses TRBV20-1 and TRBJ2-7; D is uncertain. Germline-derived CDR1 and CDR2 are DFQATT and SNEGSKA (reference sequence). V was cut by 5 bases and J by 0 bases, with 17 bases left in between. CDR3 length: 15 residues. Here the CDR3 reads CSASVLETSSYEQYF. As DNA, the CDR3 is TGCAGTGCTTCAGTGCTAGAAACGAGCTCCTACGAGCAGTACTTC.

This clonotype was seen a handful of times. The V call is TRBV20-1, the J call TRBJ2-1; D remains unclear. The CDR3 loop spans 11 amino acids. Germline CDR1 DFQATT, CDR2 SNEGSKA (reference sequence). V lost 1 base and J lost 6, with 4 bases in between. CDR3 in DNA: TGCAGTGCTAGAGTAGTCAATGAGCAGTTCTTC. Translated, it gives CSARVVNEQFF.

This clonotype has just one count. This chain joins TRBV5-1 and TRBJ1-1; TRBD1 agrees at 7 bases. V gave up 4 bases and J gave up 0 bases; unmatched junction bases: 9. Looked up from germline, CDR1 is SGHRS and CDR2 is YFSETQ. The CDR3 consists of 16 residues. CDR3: CASSQQGPNMNTEAFF. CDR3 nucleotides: TGCGCCAGCAGCCAACAGGGGCCCAATATGAACACTGAAGCTTTCTTT. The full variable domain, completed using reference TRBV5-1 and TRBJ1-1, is KAGVTQTPRYLIKTRGQQVTLSCSPISGHRSVSWYQQTPGQGLQFLFEYFSETQRNKGNFPGRFSGRQFSNSRSEMNVSTLELGDSALYLCASSQQGPNMNTEAFFGQGTRLTVV.

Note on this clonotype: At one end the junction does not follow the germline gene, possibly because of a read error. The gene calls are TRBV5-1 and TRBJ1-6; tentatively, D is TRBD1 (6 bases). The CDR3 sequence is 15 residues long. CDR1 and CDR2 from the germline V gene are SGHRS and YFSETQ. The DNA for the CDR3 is TGCGCCAGCAGCTTGGGGCAGGGGTATAATTCACCCCCCCACTTT. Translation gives CASSLGQGYNSPPHF.

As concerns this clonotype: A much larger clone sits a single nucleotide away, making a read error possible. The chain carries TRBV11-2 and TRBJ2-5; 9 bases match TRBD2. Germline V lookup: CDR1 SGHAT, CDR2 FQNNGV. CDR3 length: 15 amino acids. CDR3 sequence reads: CAGRRTSVKQETQYF. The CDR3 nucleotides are TGTGCCGGCAGGCGGACTAGCGTAAAACAAGAGACCCAGTACTTC.

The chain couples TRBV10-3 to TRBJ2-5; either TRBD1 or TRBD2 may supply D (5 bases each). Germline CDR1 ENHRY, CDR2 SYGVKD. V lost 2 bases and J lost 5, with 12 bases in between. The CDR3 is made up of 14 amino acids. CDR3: CAISEGGPFETQYF. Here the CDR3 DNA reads TGTGCCATCAGTGAGGGGGGTCCCTTTGAGACCCAGTACTTC.

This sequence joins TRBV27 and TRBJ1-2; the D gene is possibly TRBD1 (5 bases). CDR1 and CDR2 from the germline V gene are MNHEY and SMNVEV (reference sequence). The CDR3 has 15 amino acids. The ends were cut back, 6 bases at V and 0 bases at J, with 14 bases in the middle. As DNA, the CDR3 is TGTGCCAGCAGCCGATCAGGGTCCCCTAACTATGGCTACACCTTC. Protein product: CASSRSGSPNYGYTF.

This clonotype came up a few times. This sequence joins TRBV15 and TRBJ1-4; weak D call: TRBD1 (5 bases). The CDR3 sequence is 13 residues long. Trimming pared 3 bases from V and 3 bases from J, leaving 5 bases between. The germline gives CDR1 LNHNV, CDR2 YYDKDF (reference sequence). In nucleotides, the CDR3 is TGTGCCACCAGCAGGGGGGCTAATGAAAAACTGTTTTTT. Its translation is CATSRGANEKLFF.

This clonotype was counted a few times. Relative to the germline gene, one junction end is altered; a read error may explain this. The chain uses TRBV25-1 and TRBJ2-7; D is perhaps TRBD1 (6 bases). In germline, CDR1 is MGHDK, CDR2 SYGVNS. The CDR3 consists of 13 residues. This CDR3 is CASRNRDGYGQYF. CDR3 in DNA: TGTGCCAGCAGGAACAGGGACGGGTACGGGCAGTACTTC.

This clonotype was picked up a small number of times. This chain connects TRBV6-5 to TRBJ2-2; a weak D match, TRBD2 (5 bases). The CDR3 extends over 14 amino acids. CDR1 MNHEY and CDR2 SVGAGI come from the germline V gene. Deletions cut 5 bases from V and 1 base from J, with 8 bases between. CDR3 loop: CASSVSENTGELFF. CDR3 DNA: TGTGCCAGCAGTGTTAGCGAGAACACCGGGGAGCTGTTTTTT.

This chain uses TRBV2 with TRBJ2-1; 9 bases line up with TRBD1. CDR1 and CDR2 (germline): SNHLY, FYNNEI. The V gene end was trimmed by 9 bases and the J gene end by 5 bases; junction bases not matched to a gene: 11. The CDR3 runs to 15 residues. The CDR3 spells CARTGGLTPHNEQFF. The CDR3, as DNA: TGTGCCAGAACAGGGGGCTTAACTCCCCACAATGAGCAGTTCTTC. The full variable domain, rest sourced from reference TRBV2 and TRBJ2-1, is EPEVTQTPSHQVTQMGQEVILRCVPISNHLYFYWYRQILGQKVEFLVSFYNNEISEKSEIFDDQFSVERPDGSNFTLKIRSTKLEDSAMYFCARTGGLTPHNEQFFGPGTRLTVL.

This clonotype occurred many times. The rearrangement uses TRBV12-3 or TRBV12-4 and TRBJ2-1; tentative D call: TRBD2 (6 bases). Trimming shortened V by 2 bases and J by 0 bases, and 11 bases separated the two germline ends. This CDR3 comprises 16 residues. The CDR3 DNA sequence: TGTGCCAGCAGTTTAAGAGTTAGCGGCTCCTACAATGAGCAGTTCTTC. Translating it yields CASSLRVSGSYNEQFF.

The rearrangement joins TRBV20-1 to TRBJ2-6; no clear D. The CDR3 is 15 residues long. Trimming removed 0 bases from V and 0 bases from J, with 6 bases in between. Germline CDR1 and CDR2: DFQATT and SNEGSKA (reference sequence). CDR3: CSARDLRSGANVLTF. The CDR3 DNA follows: TGCAGTGCTAGAGATCTGCGCTCTGGGGCCAACGTCCTGACTTTC.

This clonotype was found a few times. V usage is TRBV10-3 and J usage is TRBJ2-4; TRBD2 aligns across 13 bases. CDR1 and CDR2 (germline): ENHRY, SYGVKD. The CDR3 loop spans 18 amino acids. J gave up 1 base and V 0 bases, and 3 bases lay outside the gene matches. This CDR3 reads CAISESVTSGGAKNIQYF. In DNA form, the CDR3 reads TGTGCCATCAGTGAGTCGGTGACTAGCGGGGGGGCCAAAAACATTCAGTACTTC.

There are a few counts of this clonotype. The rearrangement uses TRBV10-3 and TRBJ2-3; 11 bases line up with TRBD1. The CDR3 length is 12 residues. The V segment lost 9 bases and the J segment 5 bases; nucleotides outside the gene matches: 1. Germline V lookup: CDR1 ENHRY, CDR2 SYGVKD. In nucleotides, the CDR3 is TGTGCCATGGGACAGGGGGTAGATACGCAGTATTTT. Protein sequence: CAMGQGVDTQYF.